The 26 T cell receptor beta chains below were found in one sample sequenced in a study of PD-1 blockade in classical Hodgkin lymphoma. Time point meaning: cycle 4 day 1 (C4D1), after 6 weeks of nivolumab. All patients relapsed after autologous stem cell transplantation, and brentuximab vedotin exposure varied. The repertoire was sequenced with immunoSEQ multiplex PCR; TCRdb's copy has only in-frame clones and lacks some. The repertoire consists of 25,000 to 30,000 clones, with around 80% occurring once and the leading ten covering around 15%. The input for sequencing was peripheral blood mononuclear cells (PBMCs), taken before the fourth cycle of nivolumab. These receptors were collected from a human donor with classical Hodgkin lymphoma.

The CDR3 DNA follows: TGCGCCAGCGGTGGACACTACGAGCAGTACTTC. This translates into CASGGHYEQYF. The chain combines TRBV10-2 with TRBJ2-5, with D maybe TRBD1 (5 bases). The DNA end is more similar to TRBJ2-7, so the J call may be wrong. The CDR3 is 11 amino acids. The germline gives CDR1 WSHSY, CDR2 SAAADI.

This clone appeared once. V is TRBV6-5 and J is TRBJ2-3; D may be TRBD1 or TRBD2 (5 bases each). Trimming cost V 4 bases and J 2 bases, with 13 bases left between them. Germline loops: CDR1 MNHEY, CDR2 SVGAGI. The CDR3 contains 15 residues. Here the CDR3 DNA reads TGTGCCAGCAGTTCAGCCGGGACCGTCACAGATACGCAGTATTTT. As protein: CASSSAGTVTDTQYF.

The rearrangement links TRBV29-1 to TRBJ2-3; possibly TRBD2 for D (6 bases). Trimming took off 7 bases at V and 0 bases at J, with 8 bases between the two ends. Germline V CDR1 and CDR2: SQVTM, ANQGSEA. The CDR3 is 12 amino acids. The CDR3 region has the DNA TGCAGCGCCGGGACTAGCACAGATACGCAGTATTTT. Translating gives CSAGTSTDTQYF.

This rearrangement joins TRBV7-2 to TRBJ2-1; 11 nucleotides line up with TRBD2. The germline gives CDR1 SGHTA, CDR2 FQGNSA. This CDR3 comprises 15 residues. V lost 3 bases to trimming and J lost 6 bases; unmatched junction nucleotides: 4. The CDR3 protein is CASSFALAGGNEQFF. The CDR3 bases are TGTGCCAGCAGCTTTGCCCTAGCGGGAGGCAATGAGCAGTTCTTC.

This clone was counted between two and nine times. The CDR3: CASSFIARRQAGQPQHF. The CDR3 DNA sequence: TGTGCCAGCAGCTTTATTGCTCGTAGGCAGGCGGGGCAGCCCCAGCATTTT. The V and J genes are TRBV5-8 and TRBJ1-5, with D hard to call. The CDR3 runs 17 residues. Trimming left V 2 bases short and J 7 bases short, with 22 bases between. CDR1 and CDR2 (germline): SGHTS, YDEGEE.

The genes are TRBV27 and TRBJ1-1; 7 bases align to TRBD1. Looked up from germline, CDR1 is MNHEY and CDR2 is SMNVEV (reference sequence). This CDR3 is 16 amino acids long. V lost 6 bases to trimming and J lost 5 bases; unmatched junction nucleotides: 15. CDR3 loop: CASSVRGGRGLTEAFF. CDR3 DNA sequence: TGTGCCAGCAGCGTACGAGGGGGCAGGGGGTTGACTGAAGCTTTCTTT.

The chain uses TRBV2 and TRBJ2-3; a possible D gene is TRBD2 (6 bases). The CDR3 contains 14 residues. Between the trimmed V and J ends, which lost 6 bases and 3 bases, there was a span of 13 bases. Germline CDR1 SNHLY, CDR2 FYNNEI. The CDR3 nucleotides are TGTGCCAGCAGCAAAGCCGGGACTACAGATACGCAGTATTTT. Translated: CASSKAGTTDTQYF. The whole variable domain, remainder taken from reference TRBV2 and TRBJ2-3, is EPEVTQTPSHQVTQMGQEVILRCVPISNHLYFYWYRQILGQKVEFLVSFYNNEISEKSEIFDDQFSVERPDGSNFTLKIRSTKLEDSAMYFCASSKAGTTDTQYFGPGTRLTVL.

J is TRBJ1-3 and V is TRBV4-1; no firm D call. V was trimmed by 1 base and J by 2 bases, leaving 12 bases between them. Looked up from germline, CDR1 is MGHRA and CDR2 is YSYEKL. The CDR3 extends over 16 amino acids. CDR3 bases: TGCGCCAGCAGCCAAGTGGAAGGATCCCCTGGAAACACCATATATTTT. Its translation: CASSQVEGSPGNTIYF.

CDR3 sequence reads: CASSTQTGTDTQYF. As DNA, the CDR3 is TGCGCCAGCAGCACCCAGACAGGCACAGATACGCAGTATTTT. The chain links TRBV5-1 to TRBJ2-3; perhaps TRBD1 as D (5 bases). The V and J ends lost 4 bases and 1 base respectively, with 10 bases between them. Germline V gives CDR1 SGHRS, CDR2 YFSETQ. The CDR3 contains 14 residues.

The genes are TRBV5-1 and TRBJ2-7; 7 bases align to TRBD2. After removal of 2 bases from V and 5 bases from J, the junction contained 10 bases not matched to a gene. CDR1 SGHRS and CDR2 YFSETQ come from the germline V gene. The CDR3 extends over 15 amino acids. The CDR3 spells CASSLTAGTNNEQYF. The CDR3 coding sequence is TGCGCCAGCAGCTTAACGGCCGGGACTAACAACGAGCAGTACTTC.

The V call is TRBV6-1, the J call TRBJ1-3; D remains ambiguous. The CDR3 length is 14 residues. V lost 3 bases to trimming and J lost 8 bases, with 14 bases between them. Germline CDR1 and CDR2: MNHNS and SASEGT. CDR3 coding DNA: TGTGCCAGCAGTGAGAGGGCCCAGGTGGACACCATATATTTT. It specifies CASSERAQVDTIYF.

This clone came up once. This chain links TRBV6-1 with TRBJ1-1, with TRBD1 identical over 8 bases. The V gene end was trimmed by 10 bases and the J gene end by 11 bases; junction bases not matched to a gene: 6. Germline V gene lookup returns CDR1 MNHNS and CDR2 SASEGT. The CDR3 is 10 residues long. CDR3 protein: CAIEYRGAFF. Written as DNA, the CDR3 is TGTGCCATCGAATACAGGGGGGCTTTCTTT.

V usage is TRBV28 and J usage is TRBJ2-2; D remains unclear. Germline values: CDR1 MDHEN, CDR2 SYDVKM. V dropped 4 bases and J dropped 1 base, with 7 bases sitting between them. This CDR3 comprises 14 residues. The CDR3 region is CASSYPVNTGELFF. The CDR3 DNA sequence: TGTGCCAGCAGTTATCCCGTGAACACCGGGGAGCTGTTTTTT.

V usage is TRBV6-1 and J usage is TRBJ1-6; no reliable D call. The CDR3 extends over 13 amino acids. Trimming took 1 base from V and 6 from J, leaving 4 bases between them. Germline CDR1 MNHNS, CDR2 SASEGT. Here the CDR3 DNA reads TGTGCCAGCAGTGAAGTACCTAATTCACCCCTCCACTTT. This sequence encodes CASSEVPNSPLHF.

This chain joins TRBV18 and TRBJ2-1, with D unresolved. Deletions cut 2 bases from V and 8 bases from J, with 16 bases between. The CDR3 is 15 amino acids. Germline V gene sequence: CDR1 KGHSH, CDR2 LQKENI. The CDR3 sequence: CASSPLRLGWDEQFF. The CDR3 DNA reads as TGTGCCAGCTCACCATTGAGGCTAGGCTGGGATGAGCAGTTCTTC.

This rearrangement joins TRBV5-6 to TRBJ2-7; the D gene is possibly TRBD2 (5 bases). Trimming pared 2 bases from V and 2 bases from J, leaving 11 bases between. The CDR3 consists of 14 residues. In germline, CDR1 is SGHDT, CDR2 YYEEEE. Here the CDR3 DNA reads TGTGCCAGCAGCTTCGGGGAACTAACCTACGAGCAGTACTTC. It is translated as CASSFGELTYEQYF.

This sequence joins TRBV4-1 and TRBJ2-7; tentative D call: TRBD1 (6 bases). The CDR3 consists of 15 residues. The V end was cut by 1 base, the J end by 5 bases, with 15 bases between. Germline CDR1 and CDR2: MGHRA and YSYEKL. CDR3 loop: CASSQGRTVLDEQYF. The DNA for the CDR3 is TGCGCCAGCAGCCAAGGGCGGACAGTTCTCGACGAGCAGTACTTC.

The CDR3 DNA follows: TGTGCCAGCAGCCAAGCTCTAGCACAATACGAGCAGTACTTC. It encodes CASSQALAQYEQYF. The chain combines TRBV4-2 with TRBJ2-7, with D perhaps TRBD2 (5 bases). V was shortened by 1 base and J by 4 bases, with 11 bases between the two germline ends. CDR1 LGHNA and CDR2 YNFKEQ come from the germline V gene. CDR3 length: 14 amino acids.

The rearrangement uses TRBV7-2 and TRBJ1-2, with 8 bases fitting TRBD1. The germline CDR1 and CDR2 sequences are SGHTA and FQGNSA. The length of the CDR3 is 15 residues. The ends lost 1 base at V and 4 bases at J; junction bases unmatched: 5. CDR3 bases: TGTGCCAGCAGCTTAGGGGGACAGGCCTTCTATGGCTACACCTTC. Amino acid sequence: CASSLGGQAFYGYTF.

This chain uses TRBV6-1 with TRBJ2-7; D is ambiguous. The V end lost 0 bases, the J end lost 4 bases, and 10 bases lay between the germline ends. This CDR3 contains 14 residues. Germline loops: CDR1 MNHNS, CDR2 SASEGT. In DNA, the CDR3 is TGTGCCAGCAGTGAAGCGTGGACCAATTACGAGCAGTACTTC. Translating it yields CASSEAWTNYEQYF.

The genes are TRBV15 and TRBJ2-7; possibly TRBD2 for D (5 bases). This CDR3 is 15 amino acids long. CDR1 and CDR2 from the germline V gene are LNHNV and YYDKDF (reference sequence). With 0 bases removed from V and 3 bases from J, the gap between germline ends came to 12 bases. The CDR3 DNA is TGTGCCACCAGCAGAGAGACGCGGGCCGACTACGAGCAGTACTTC. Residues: CATSRETRADYEQYF.

The CDR3 loop reads CASSYSAGQGSYEQYF. As DNA, the CDR3 is TGTGCCAGCAGTTACTCGGCAGGACAGGGCTCCTACGAGCAGTACTTC. The V and J genes are TRBV6-6 and TRBJ2-7; 8 nucleotides match TRBD1. The germline V gene has CDR1 MNHNY and CDR2 SVGAGI (reference sequence). V lost 0 bases to trimming and J lost 0 bases; unmatched junction nucleotides: 4. The CDR3 extends over 16 amino acids.

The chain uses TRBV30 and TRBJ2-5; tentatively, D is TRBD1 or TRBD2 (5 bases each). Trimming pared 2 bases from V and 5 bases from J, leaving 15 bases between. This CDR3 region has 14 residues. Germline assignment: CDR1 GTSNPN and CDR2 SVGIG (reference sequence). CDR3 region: CAWSTYGAHETQYF. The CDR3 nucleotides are TGTGCCTGGAGTACCTACGGGGCCCACGAGACCCAGTACTTC.

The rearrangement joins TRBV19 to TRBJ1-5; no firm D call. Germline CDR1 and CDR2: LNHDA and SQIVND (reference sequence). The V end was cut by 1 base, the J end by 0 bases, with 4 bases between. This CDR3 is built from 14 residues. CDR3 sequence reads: CASSIGSSNQPQHF. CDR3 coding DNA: TGTGCCAGTAGTATAGGGAGTAGCAATCAGCCCCAGCATTTT.

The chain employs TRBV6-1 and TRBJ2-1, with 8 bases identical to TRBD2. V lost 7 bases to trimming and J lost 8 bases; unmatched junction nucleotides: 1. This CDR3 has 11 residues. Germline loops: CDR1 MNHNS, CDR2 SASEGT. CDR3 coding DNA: TGTGCCAGCAAACTAGCGGATGAGCAGTTCTTC. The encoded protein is CASKLADEQFF.

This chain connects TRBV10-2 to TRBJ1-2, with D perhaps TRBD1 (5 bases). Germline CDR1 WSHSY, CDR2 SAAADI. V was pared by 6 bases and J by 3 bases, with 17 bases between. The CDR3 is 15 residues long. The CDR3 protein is CASSQDGQGHYGYTF. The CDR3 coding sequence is TGCGCCAGCAGCCAAGACGGGCAGGGCCACTATGGCTACACCTTC.